This TCR beta chain was found in a study of OX40 agonist ivuxolimab in advanced cancers. Study summary: Ivuxolimab, an agonist antibody against OX40 (CD134), was given to patients. A mean age of approximately 58 years, range roughly 23 to 85, was recorded, and 82.7% were male.

The study, taken as a whole, reports: At 0.1 to 3.0 mg/kg and by week 6, clonal expansion occurred in CD4+ and CD8+ blood T cells. The study found that CD8+ T cells averaged more expanded clones than CD4+.

Trimming at V came to 1 base and at J to 4 bases, leaving 2 bases not matched to a gene. The germline CDR1 and CDR2 sequences are GTSNPN and SVGIG (reference sequence). The CDR3 is 13 amino acids. As concerns this clone: Its antigen remains unidentified.

Using immunoSEQ multiplex PCR, the repertoire was profiled, and TCRdb retains in-frame clones only, with some absent. The table records 70,000 or so clones, nearly 90% of them present only once. This chain links TRBV30 with TRBJ2-3, with TRBD2 identical over 7 bases. This receptor was obtained from an adult with an advanced solid tumor such as melanoma, head and neck, liver or kidney cancer. This specimen was CD4+ or CD8+ T cells sorted from blood, taken in a trial of the OX40 agonist ivuxolimab. The CDR3, as DNA: TGTGCCTGGAGTGGCGGGAGCGCAGATACGCAGTATTTT. Translating it yields CAWSGGSADTQYF.